This T cell receptor beta chain was captured in a study of early T cells in non-severe SARS-CoV-2 infection. Background on the study: From unsorted whole blood, bulk RNA was sequenced, and the chains remained unpaired.

This clonotype was detected many times. The germline V gene has CDR1 LNHDA and CDR2 SQIVND (reference sequence). CDR3 length: 16 residues. V lost 6 bases, J lost 6 bases, and 14 bases stayed unmatched. MiXCR, run by TCRdb on the 5' RACE reads, gives a single entry per CDR3 protein. This sample has 40,000 to 60,000 distinct CDR3 sequences, with around 4% found just once. The receptor comes from an adult who was a healthcare worker with PCR-confirmed SARS-CoV-2 infection or an uninfected control (not recorded which). This rearrangement joins TRBV19 to TRBJ2-3; TRBD2 aligns across 8 bases. The sequenced sample consisted of whole blood. The CDR3 sequence is CASSPTSAPMADTQYF. The CDR3 nucleotides read TGTGCCAGTAGCCCGACTAGCGCTCCTATGGCGGATACGCAGTATTTT. Filled out from reference TRBV19 and TRBJ2-3, the complete variable domain reads DGGITQSPKYLFRKEGQNVTLSCEQNLNHDAMYWYRQDPGQGLRLIYYSQIVNDFQKGDIAEGYSVSREKKESFPLTVTSAQKNPTAFYLCASSPTSAPMADTQYFGPGTRLTVL.